Listed here are 24 T cell receptor beta chains from one sample, sequenced in a study of blood T cell repertoires in COVID-19. TCRdb's copy holds only in-frame clones and misses some; the assay was immunoSEQ multiplex PCR. Seen here are some 270,000 clones, 80% to 90% observed once, and the top ten hold 4.6%. The material sequenced was peripheral blood. The origin of the receptors is a woman aged 40 to 50 who had recovered from COVID-19.

Here the CDR3 DNA reads TGTGCCAGTAGTATAGACATTGGAACAGAATATAGCAATCAGCCCCAGCATTTT. Translated: CASSIDIGTEYSNQPQHF. This chain uses TRBV19 with TRBJ1-5; D call uncertain. V lost 0 bases to trimming and J lost 0 bases, with 15 bases between them. The germline V gene encodes CDR1 LNHDA and CDR2 SQIVND (reference sequence). The CDR3 extends over 18 amino acids.

V usage is TRBV7-7 and J usage is TRBJ2-2; D may be TRBD1 (6 bases). The CDR3 is 14 residues long. Germline V gene sequence: CDR1 SSHAT, CDR2 FNYEAQ (reference sequence). V was clipped by 5 bases and J by 3 bases, with 10 bases between them. The DNA of the CDR3 is TGTGCCAGCAGCCCAGGGGAAGACACCGGGGAGCTGTTTTTT. Translated: CASSPGEDTGELFF. Complete variable domain (other parts from reference TRBV7-7 and TRBJ2-2): GAGVSQSPRYKVTKRGQDVTLRCDPISSHATLYWYQQALGQGPEFLTYFNYEAQPDKSGLPSDRFSAERPEGSISTLTIQRTEQRDSAMYRCASSPGEDTGELFFGEGSRLTVL.

The genes are TRBV9 and TRBJ2-3; D gene unclear. Per the germline V gene, CDR1 is SGDLS and CDR2 is YYNGEE. This CDR3 contains 15 residues. V lost 4 bases and J 0 bases, leaving 12 bases between the germline ends. As DNA, the CDR3 is TGTGCCAGCAGCATATCGACGGGTAGCACAGATACGCAGTATTTT. Encoded protein: CASSISTGSTDTQYF.

The V gene is TRBV18, the J gene TRBJ2-7; D might be TRBD1 (6 bases). From germline, CDR1 is KGHSH and CDR2 LQKENI. This CDR3 region has 13 residues. V was shortened by 3 bases and J by 3 bases, with 9 bases between the two germline ends. As DNA, the CDR3 is TGTGCCAGCTCACCGGGGGACAACTACGAGCAGTACGTC. This translates into CASSPGDNYEQYV.

The chain combines TRBV28 with TRBJ1-2, with D hard to call. This CDR3 is built from 14 residues. Trimming stripped 6 bases from V and 4 bases from J, with 15 bases between. Per the germline V gene, CDR1 is MDHEN and CDR2 is SYDVKM. The DNA of the CDR3 is TGTGCCAGCAGCTCCGTGCGGGGAGGCTATGGCTACACCTTC. This translates into CASSSVRGGYGYTF.

V gene TRBV6-5 combines with J gene TRBJ2-7, with a weak D call TRBD2 (5 bases). Germline V CDR1 and CDR2: MNHEY, SVGAGI. V lost 3 bases to trimming and J lost 5 bases, with 14 bases between them. CDR3 size: 14 residues. Here the CDR3 DNA reads TGTGCCAGCAGTTATGCCCCTACTAGTAACGAGCAGTACTTC. It translates to CASSYAPTSNEQYF.

This rearrangement joins TRBV6-6 to TRBJ1-5; a possible D gene is TRBD1 (5 bases). Germline V CDR1 and CDR2: MNHNY, SVGAGI (reference sequence). Deletions cut 5 bases from V and 6 bases from J, with 17 bases between. The CDR3 covers 15 residues. The CDR3 loop reads CASSQDGWRGQPQHF. The CDR3, as DNA: TGTGCCAGCAGTCAGGACGGTTGGAGGGGTCAGCCCCAGCATTTT.

The rearrangement links TRBV2 to TRBJ1-2, with D possibly matching TRBD1 (5 bases). The CDR3 spans 16 residues. V shed 1 base and J shed 4 bases, with 16 bases lying between them. Germline CDR1 reads SNHLY; CDR2 reads FYNNEI. This CDR3 reads CASSEGQGQRPYGYTF. The CDR3 bases are TGTGCCAGCAGTGAAGGGCAGGGCCAACGACCCTATGGCTACACCTTC.

The chain links TRBV9 to TRBJ1-3; 12 bases match TRBD1. CDR3 length: 16 residues. Germline lookup yields CDR1 SGDLS and CDR2 YYNGEE. V shed 4 bases, J shed 4 bases, and the junction held 6 bases outside the gene matches. The CDR3 coding sequence is TGTGCCAGCAGCCTGGGACAGGGGGCGCTGGGAAACACCATATATTTT. The encoded protein is CASSLGQGALGNTIYF.

The genes are TRBV2 and TRBJ1-5; TRBD1 is a possible D gene (6 bases). Trimming removed 3 bases at V and 8 bases at J, with 20 bases between. Germline V gene sequence: CDR1 SNHLY, CDR2 FYNNEI. The CDR3 spans 16 residues. CDR3 residues: CASSEEIGTPGKPQHF. Here the CDR3 DNA reads TGTGCCAGCAGTGAGGAGATAGGGACACCAGGGAAGCCCCAGCATTTT. Full variable domain (outside the CDR3, taken from reference TRBV2 and TRBJ1-5): EPEVTQTPSHQVTQMGQEVILRCVPISNHLYFYWYRQILGQKVEFLVSFYNNEISEKSEIFDDQFSVERPDGSNFTLKIRSTKLEDSAMYFCASSEEIGTPGKPQHFGDGTRLSIL.

The V and J genes are TRBV28 and TRBJ2-5, with a possible D match to TRBD2 (6 bases). Germline V lookup: CDR1 MDHEN, CDR2 SYDVKM. V lost 5 bases, J lost 1 base, and 8 bases lay in between. The CDR3 extends over 13 amino acids. The CDR3 loop reads CASSLGGQETQYF. CDR3 DNA: TGTGCCAGCAGTCTGGGGGGCCAAGAGACCCAGTACTTC.

This chain uses TRBV9 with TRBJ1-3, with 7 bases that match TRBD1. The CDR3 is 15 residues long. Unmatched junction bases numbered 4, after V lost 4 bases and J lost 0 bases. Per the germline V gene, CDR1 is SGDLS and CDR2 is YYNGEE. The CDR3 bases are TGTGCCAGCAGCATGGGACAGTTCTCTGGAAACACCATATATTTT. Its protein is CASSMGQFSGNTIYF.

The chain has TRBV9 and TRBJ1-4, with TRBD1 matching over 7 bases. V gave up 4 bases and J gave up 6 bases; unmatched junction bases: 9. Per the germline V gene, CDR1 is SGDLS and CDR2 is YYNGEE. The CDR3 loop spans 15 amino acids. CDR3 in amino acids: CASSPQTGQYEKLFF. CDR3 in DNA: TGTGCCAGCAGCCCCCAGACAGGGCAATATGAAAAACTGTTTTTT.

The chain carries TRBV6-6 and TRBJ1-1, with D tentatively TRBD1 (6 bases). Trimming cost V 2 bases and J 8 bases, with 12 bases left between them. The CDR3 runs 13 residues. Germline V CDR1 and CDR2: MNHNY, SVGAGI (reference sequence). The CDR3 here is CASSYPGQREAFF. The CDR3 DNA sequence: TGTGCCAGCAGTTACCCCGGACAGCGGGAAGCTTTCTTT.

This chain links TRBV7-9 with TRBJ2-7; no clear D. Looked up from germline, CDR1 is SEHNR and CDR2 is FQNEAQ (reference sequence). This CDR3 is built from 12 residues. Trimming removed 2 bases at V and 7 bases at J, with 9 bases between. This CDR3 is CASSLLFREQYF. In DNA form, the CDR3 reads TGTGCCAGCAGCTTATTGTTTAGAGAGCAGTACTTC.

The chain combines TRBV4-3 with TRBJ2-5; the D is unclear. The ends were cut back, 4 bases at V and 8 bases at J, with 11 bases in the middle. The CDR3 consists of 12 residues. Germline V gives CDR1 LGHNA, CDR2 YSLEER. CDR3: CASSPDGGTQYF. CDR3 bases: TGCGCCAGCAGCCCCGACGGCGGAACCCAGTACTTC.

The rearrangement uses TRBV12-3 or TRBV12-4 and TRBJ2-1; a possible D gene is TRBD2 (6 bases). Between the trimmed V and J ends, which lost 3 bases and 9 bases, there was a span of 12 bases. This CDR3 has 13 residues. CDR3 nucleotide sequence: TGTGCCAGCAGTTTGGGACTGCCCAGTGAGCAGTTCTTC. Its translation: CASSLGLPSEQFF.

This clone was counted a few times. J is TRBJ2-3 and V is TRBV9; 9 bases are a match to TRBD2. The CDR3 extends over 15 amino acids. J lost 3 bases, V lost 6 bases, and 8 bases had no gene match. Germline V CDR1 and CDR2: SGDLS, YYNGEE. The CDR3 reads CASNLAGLTTDTQYF. CDR3 sequence (DNA): TGTGCCAGCAACCTAGCGGGACTAACAACAGATACGCAGTATTTT.

V is TRBV9 and J is TRBJ2-1, with D perhaps matching TRBD1 (6 bases). V lost 3 bases and J lost 2, with 15 bases in between. The CDR3 loop spans 16 amino acids. Germline CDR1 and CDR2: SGDLS and YYNGEE. The CDR3 nucleotides are TGTGCCAGCAGCGGAGGGGGTGATATCCCCTACAATGAGCAGTTCTTC. Its protein product is CASSGGGDIPYNEQFF.

This clone was detected only a few times. The J gene is TRBJ2-2, the V gene TRBV5-1; D is perhaps TRBD1 (5 bases). The CDR3 spans 16 residues. Per germline, CDR1 SGHRS and CDR2 YFSETQ. Trimming took off 1 base at V and 4 bases at J, with 14 bases between the two ends. This chain's CDR3 is CASSLYQGVGTGELFF. The CDR3 DNA reads TGCGCCAGCAGCTTGTATCAGGGCGTCGGCACCGGGGAGCTGTTTTTT. Supplemented by reference TRBV5-1 and TRBJ2-2, the full variable domain reads KAGVTQTPRYLIKTRGQQVTLSCSPISGHRSVSWYQQTPGQGLQFLFEYFSETQRNKGNFPGRFSGRQFSNSRSEMNVSTLELGDSALYLCASSLYQGVGTGELFFGEGSRLTVL.

This clone showed up just once. J is TRBJ2-1 and V is TRBV19; 9 nucleotides align to TRBD2. The CDR3 has 14 amino acids. The V segment lost 5 bases and the J segment 6 bases; nucleotides outside the gene matches: 5. Germline CDR1 reads LNHDA; CDR2 reads SQIVND (reference sequence). CDR3 DNA sequence: TGTGCCAGTAGTGCGGGACTAGCTCTCAATGAGCAGTTCTTC. Translation: CASSAGLALNEQFF.

V is TRBV19 and J is TRBJ1-6; 8 nucleotides agree with TRBD1. The germline V gene encodes CDR1 LNHDA and CDR2 SQIVND (reference sequence). The CDR3 is 14 amino acids. The ends lost 10 bases at V and 7 bases at J; junction bases unmatched: 9. CDR3 sequence: CATKDRGRNSPLHF. The CDR3 nucleotides read TGTGCCACCAAAGACAGGGGAAGAAATTCACCCCTCCACTTT.

The chain carries TRBV6-1 and TRBJ2-1; weak D call: TRBD1 (6 bases). The CDR3 is made up of 13 amino acids. The V and J ends lost 2 bases and 9 bases respectively, with 11 bases between them. Germline V gene data show CDR1 as MNHNS and CDR2 as SASEGT. CDR3 region: CASSELEGGEQFF. In DNA form, the CDR3 reads TGTGCCAGCAGTGAATTGGAAGGGGGTGAGCAGTTCTTC.

This clone has only a few counts. The rearrangement uses TRBV6-4 and TRBJ1-5; a weak D match, TRBD1 (5 bases). Germline values: CDR1 MRHNA, CDR2 SNTAGT. The V end lost 4 bases, the J end lost 2 bases, and 9 bases lay between the germline ends. There are 14 residues in the CDR3. The CDR3 region has the DNA TGTGCCAGCAGTGCTGGGGGGGGCAATCAGCCCCAGCATTTT. This gives the protein CASSAGGGNQPQHF.